This record looks at one T cell receptor beta chain sequence and its context. As yet, its antigen is unknown. Every donor, a Caucasian adult, lived in Nashville, Tennessee. A CD45RA+ naive subset and a CD45RA-negative memory subset were split from CD4+ cells. V lost 4 bases to trimming and J lost 1 base, with 7 bases between them. Germline CDR1 reads MNHEY; CDR2 reads SVGAGI. The CDR3 is made up of 14 amino acids. This sample was included in a study of shared clonotypes between healthy human individuals. Study observations and caveats: Non-shared clonotypes had lower generation probabilities than those shared by all four donors.

Sorted subsets were amplified in replicate PCRs using about 210 ng DNA, 32,000 or so T cell genomes. Generated by immunoSEQ multiplex PCR, the TCRdb table keeps only in-frame clones and is missing some. This sample has approximately 1.1 million clones, with about 80% found just once. Sequencing was done on a sample of memory CD4+ T cells from PBMCs. As for subset: CD45RA-negative fraction. The chain combines TRBV6-5 with TRBJ2-2; D not resolved. The sequence was collected from a man between 18 and 29 years old in good health. Some clones in this sample may be carry-over from other donors' samples. The CDR3 DNA sequence: TGTGCCAGCAGTTTCGGCCAGAACACCGGGGAGCTGTTTTTT. Amino acids: CASSFGQNTGELFF.